This T cell receptor (beta chain) derives from a study of identical twins (dated by TCRdb to between 2015 and 2016). Describing the broader study: To test whether fetal clonotypes persist, the study used deep sequencing on TCR alpha and beta repertoires from monozygotic twins, unrelated adults of various ages, and cord blood. To rule out contamination, replicate twin experiments were performed at different times with different library preparation protocols.

Trimming costs V 7 bases and J 4 bases, and their ends lie 9 bases apart. The germline V gene (reference sequence) provides CDR1 DFQATT and CDR2 SNEGSKA. CDR3 length: 11 amino acids, cysteine to phenylalanine. The only DNA kept is the CDR3, 33 bases in frame from the first base. All donors were healthy Caucasians. Three pairs of female monozygotic twins, all aged roughly 18 to 29 years, were included in the twin cohort. The RNA used for TCR libraries was isolated from peripheral blood mononuclear cells. Broader findings and caveats from the paper: A weaker excess of twin sharing was found in beta out-of-frame sequences because the signal-to-noise ratio was lowered by fewer shared sequences. Fewer insertions were carried by abundant cord blood beta clonotypes; a weaker similar trend was observed in young adult naive repertoires, while no such trend was observed in memory repertoires. Out-of-frame TCR alpha sharing in monozygotic twins was systematically underestimated by recombination models, whereas sharing between unrelated individuals was in agreement with the recombination models. Zero-insertion analyses could be partly confounded by invariant T cells such as MAIT and iNKT, though diverse VJ usage argued against such confounding for most clonotypes. Conclusions relied on cross-sectional statistical analysis, since the same donors could not be followed over many years. Compared with coincidental sharing between unrelated individuals, out-of-frame TCR alpha sequences shared between twins showed an excess of sequences with low generation probability.

Remarks on this clonotype: The specificity of this receptor is unknown. No quality values exist for individual bases; no much larger clone is one base distant.

The receptor library was made with 5' RACE. Sequenced on an Illumina HiSeq 2000. A universal primer binding site was introduced by template switching, and a unique molecular identifier was present in the final cDNA, enabling accurate counting of TCR cDNA molecules. First-strand cDNA for TCR alpha and beta chains was synthesized from specific primers in the conserved constant-segment region. To control for contamination, every cDNA library carried two barcodes: a SMART-Mk sample barcode plus Illumina barcodes. TruSeq adapter sequences along with Illumina sample barcodes were introduced in two successive PCR steps. The Illumina HiSeq platform was used with custom primers to sequence TCR alpha and beta cDNA libraries. In the source study's methods: Raw reads were processed with MiGEC to extract unique molecular identifiers, and MiXCR was used to determine CDR3 positions. For each individual, recombination models were inferred using an EM algorithm with the repgenHMM and IGoR tools. Shared clonotype analysis was performed with the tcR package in R, normalizing sharing by the product of cloneset sizes. Out-of-frame nonproductive sequences were analyzed to study raw recombination free of thymic and clonal selection effects. The public reads were reprocessed in TCRdb via fastp at Q25 and MiXCR, keeping in-frame beta chains. Identical CDR3 proteins give one entry, which carries the most common genes and DNA. The V and J calls were determined by TCRdb, not by the authors. This sample has fewer than 800,000 distinct CDR3 sequences in its table, and under 8.5% of those were observed once. Approximately 1.5% of the sample belongs to the ten largest clones.

These same data were also listed under a study on yellow fever vaccine responses in identical twins. From the second report: According to the authors, in identical twins the way T cells responded to vaccination appeared partly convergent and partly personalized. In the study, vaccine-responding T cell clones were precisely tracked in identical twins.

This TCR derives from a woman aged 18-29 years in good health. Sequenced sample: PBMCs. This sequence uses TRBV20-1 and TRBJ2-3; the D gene remains uncertain. The sequenced DNA is TGCAGTGTTCCGTATCCAGATACGCAGTATTTT. Its amino acids are CSVPYPDTQYF.